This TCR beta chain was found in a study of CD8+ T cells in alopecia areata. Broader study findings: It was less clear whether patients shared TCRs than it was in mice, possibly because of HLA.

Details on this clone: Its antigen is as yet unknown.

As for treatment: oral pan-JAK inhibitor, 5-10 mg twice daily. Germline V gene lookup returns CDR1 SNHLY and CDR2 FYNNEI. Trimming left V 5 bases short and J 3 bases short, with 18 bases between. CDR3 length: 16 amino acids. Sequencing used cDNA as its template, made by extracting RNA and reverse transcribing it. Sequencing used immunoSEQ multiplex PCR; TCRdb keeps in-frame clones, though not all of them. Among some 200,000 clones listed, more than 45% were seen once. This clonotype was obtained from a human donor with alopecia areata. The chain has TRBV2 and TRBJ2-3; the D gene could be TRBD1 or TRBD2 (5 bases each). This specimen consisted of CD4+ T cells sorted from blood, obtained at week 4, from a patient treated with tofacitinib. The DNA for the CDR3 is TGTGCCAGCAGTCGCCCCTCGGGACCCCCGACAGATACGCAGTATTTT. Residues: CASSRPSGPPTDTQYF.